By sample fraction, the clone carrying this TCR beta chain is medium-sized. Genes and germline come from the mouse. The read stops 4 residues short of the end of the CDR3; the missing end is completed from the germline J gene. Extracted from the samples, RNA was reverse transcribed into cDNA to serve as the sequencing template. Assay used: immunoSEQ multiplex PCR; TCRdb lists only in-frame clones, some missing. The sample is made up of around 9,600 clones, none counted only once. A sort of pooled cutaneous lymph node cells used CD4, CD8alpha, NKG2D, NKG2ACE and other stains. This record belongs to a study of CD8+ T cells in alopecia areata. Germline V gives CDR1 LGHNA, CDR2 YNLKQL (reference sequence). The length of the CDR3 is 16 residues. Germline trimming cut 4 bases from V and 2 bases from J; bases unmatched to any gene: 3.

The V gene is TRBV5, the J gene TRBJ2-2, with TRBD1 matching 11 bases. Sequenced: CD8+ T cells sorted from a lymph node. The receptor's source is a C3H/HeJ mouse with alopecia areata. For this mouse line, the MHC haplotype is H2-k. The CDR3 DNA, read in part, is TGTGCCAGCAGCCCCGGACAGGGGGCCAACACCGGG. It encodes CASSPGQGANTG. The whole CDR3 is CASSPGQGANTGQLYF.